A single sample is the source of the 26 T cell receptor beta chains below, sequenced in a study of neurological immune-mediated disorders. MiXCR, applied by TCRdb to the 5' RACE reads, yields one record per CDR3 protein. The sample has about 120,000 distinct CDR3 sequences, roughly 3.2% seen once. The material sequenced was PBMCs. The receptors were sampled from a woman younger than 45 with multiple sclerosis.

This clonotype was picked up many times. The chain carries TRBV20-1 and TRBJ2-1; 9 positions agree with TRBD2. CDR1 is DFQATT, CDR2 SNEGSKA, per germline (reference sequence). This CDR3 comprises 14 residues. V lost 7 bases to trimming and J lost 7 bases; unmatched junction nucleotides: 11. The CDR3 protein is CSGGKREDVNEQFF. DNA of the CDR3: TGCAGTGGGGGGAAGCGGGAGGATGTGAATGAGCAGTTCTTC.

This clonotype came up many times. This chain connects TRBV4-1 to TRBJ2-1, with no clear D. This CDR3 has 15 amino acids. Deletions cut 0 bases from V and 3 bases from J, with 9 bases between. CDR1 MGHRA and CDR2 YSYEKL come from the germline V gene. The CDR3 DNA reads TGCGCCAGCAGCCAAGATTATACGGACTACAATGAGCAGTTCTTC. Protein product: CASSQDYTDYNEQFF.

This clonotype appeared many times. The chain employs TRBV20-1 and TRBJ2-1, with 12 nucleotides matching TRBD2. CDR1 is DFQATT and CDR2 is SNEGSKA in the germline V gene (reference sequence). Trimming at V came to 0 bases and at J to 4 bases, leaving 4 bases not matched to a gene. The CDR3 spans 16 residues. The CDR3 sequence is CSARERLAGEYNEQFF. CDR3 bases: TGCAGTGCTAGAGAGCGACTAGCGGGGGAATACAATGAGCAGTTCTTC.

This clonotype was seen at least ten times. This chain connects TRBV3-1 to TRBJ1-2; D ambiguous. Trimming stripped 0 bases from V and 7 bases from J, with 15 bases between. The germline CDR1 and CDR2 sequences are LGHDT and YNNKEL (reference sequence). This CDR3 is built from 15 residues. CDR3 coding DNA: TGTGCCAGCAGCCAAGAAGGAGCGGTCTTGGGTGGCTACACCTTC. Its translation is CASSQEGAVLGGYTF.

This clonotype was seen repeatedly, ten times or more. The V gene is TRBV5-1, the J gene TRBJ1-1, with D unresolved. Per germline, CDR1 SGHRS and CDR2 YFSETQ. V was shortened by 0 bases and J by 2 bases, with 11 bases between the two germline ends. The CDR3 totals 15 residues. CDR3 DNA: TGCGCCAGCAGCTTGGTGCCACAGCTAAACACTGAAGCTTTCTTT. Amino acids: CASSLVPQLNTEAFF.

This clonotype was seen repeatedly, ten times or more. V is TRBV4-1 and J is TRBJ2-1; 8 bases are shared with TRBD1. The CDR3 has 16 amino acids. V trimming: 1 base; J trimming: 6 bases; junction bases outside the gene matches: 8. CDR1 is MGHRA, CDR2 YSYEKL, per germline. The CDR3 sequence is CASSQGSGGFLNEQFF. The CDR3 DNA reads TGCGCCAGCAGCCAAGGGTCAGGGGGCTTTCTCAATGAGCAGTTCTTC.

This clonotype has a count of ten or more. The chain combines TRBV5-1 with TRBJ2-3, with a tentative D call TRBD2 (5 bases). Looked up from germline, CDR1 is SGHRS and CDR2 is YFSETQ. V was cut by 4 bases and J by 5 bases, with 17 bases left in between. This CDR3 is 15 amino acids long. The CDR3: CASSPLELEEDTQYF. The CDR3 DNA follows: TGCGCCAGCAGCCCCCTAGAGCTGGAGGAAGATACGCAGTATTTT. Together with reference TRBV5-1 and TRBJ2-3, the CDR3 gives the full variable domain: KAGVTQTPRYLIKTRGQQVTLSCSPISGHRSVSWYQQTPGQGLQFLFEYFSETQRNKGNFPGRFSGRQFSNSRSEMNVSTLELGDSALYLCASSPLELEEDTQYFGPGTRLTVL.

Only a few counts were recorded for this clonotype. V and J are TRBV30 and TRBJ1-1; D is uncertain. Germline V CDR1 and CDR2: GTSNPN, SVGIG (reference sequence). Trimming stripped 3 bases from V and 4 bases from J, with 15 bases between. There are 14 residues in the CDR3. DNA for the CDR3: TGTGCCTGGAGACTGGGCTCCTTAACCACTGAAGCTTTCTTT. This translates into CAWRLGSLTTEAFF.

The table lists this clonotype with many counts. This chain uses TRBV6-5 with TRBJ1-5, with 7 bases that match TRBD1. CDR1 is MNHEY, CDR2 SVGAGI, per germline. This CDR3 region has 15 residues. The V gene end was trimmed by 5 bases and the J gene end by 6 bases; junction bases not matched to a gene: 10. DNA for the CDR3: TGTGCCAGCAGTCCCTCTGAGGGGGCACGTCAGCCCCAGCATTTT. It codes for CASSPSEGARQPQHF.

This clonotype occurred many times. The V gene is TRBV29-1, the J gene TRBJ1-2, with 7 bases fitting TRBD1. Per germline, CDR1 SQVTM and CDR2 ANQGSEA. V lost 7 bases to trimming and J lost 4 bases; unmatched junction nucleotides: 6. There are 12 residues in the CDR3. CDR3 loop: CSGWTGGYGYTF. CDR3 coding DNA: TGCAGCGGATGGACAGGCGGCTATGGCTACACCTTC.

This clonotype was found many times. Written as DNA, the CDR3 is TGCGCCAGCAGCTTCCTCCAGACAACTGGGGCCAACGTCCTGACTTTC. Protein product: CASSFLQTTGANVLTF. The genes are TRBV5-1 and TRBJ2-6; D remains ambiguous. The germline V gene encodes CDR1 SGHRS and CDR2 YFSETQ. Between the trimmed V and J ends, which lost 2 bases and 2 bases, there was a span of 11 bases. The CDR3 spans 16 residues.

This clonotype was recorded at least ten times. The chain joins TRBV6-2 or TRBV6-3 to TRBJ2-1; the D is unclear. CDR1 is MNHEY and CDR2 is SVGEGT in the germline V gene. CDR3 length: 13 amino acids. The ends were cut back, 1 base at V and 9 bases at J, with 10 bases in the middle. The CDR3 protein is CASSYLEGAEQFF. The CDR3 region has the DNA TGTGCCAGCAGTTACTTAGAAGGTGCTGAGCAGTTCTTC.

This clonotype was observed many times. The CDR3 is CASSPRRGREYNEQFF. The CDR3 coding sequence is TGTGCCAGCAGCCCACGGCGCGGGAGGGAATACAATGAGCAGTTCTTC. The V and J genes are TRBV7-9 and TRBJ2-1; 9 bases line up with TRBD2. This CDR3 has 16 amino acids. Germline loops: CDR1 SEHNR, CDR2 FQNEAQ (reference sequence). V gave up 5 bases and J gave up 4 bases; unmatched junction bases: 9.

This clonotype showed up many times. The chain links TRBV3-1 to TRBJ2-5, with D uncertain. V lost 0 bases, J lost 3 bases, and 5 bases lay in between. The CDR3 sequence is 13 residues long. The V gene's germline CDR1 is LGHDT and CDR2 YNNKEL (reference sequence). CDR3 loop: CASSQDAEETQYF. Written as DNA, the CDR3 is TGTGCCAGCAGCCAAGATGCCGAAGAGACCCAGTACTTC.

This clonotype was observed many times. The CDR3 nucleotides read TGCGCCAGCAGCGCCCGGACAGGGCTGGAAAACAATGAGCAGTTCTTC. It is translated as CASSARTGLENNEQFF. This rearrangement joins TRBV5-1 to TRBJ2-1, with 8 bases that match TRBD1. Germline-derived CDR1 and CDR2 are SGHRS and YFSETQ. The CDR3 length is 16 residues. Trimming at V came to 4 bases and at J to 5 bases, leaving 11 bases not matched to a gene.

This chain uses TRBV7-2 with TRBJ2-7, with D possibly being TRBD2 (7 bases). CDR3 length: 15 residues. Germline CDR1 is SGHTA and CDR2 is FQGNSA. Trimming pared 2 bases from V and 0 bases from J, leaving 11 bases between. The CDR3 sequence is CASSLRGGGSYEQYF. The CDR3 DNA sequence: TGTGCCAGCAGCTTAAGGGGGGGGGGCTCCTACGAGCAGTACTTC.

This clonotype was seen many times. The chain joins TRBV5-1 to TRBJ1-4; the D is unclear. The germline V gene has CDR1 SGHRS and CDR2 YFSETQ. The CDR3 is 15 amino acids. V shed 4 bases and J shed 4 bases, with 14 bases lying between them. The CDR3 reads CASSVDGVFNEKLFF. DNA of the CDR3: TGCGCCAGCAGCGTGGACGGAGTGTTTAATGAAAAACTGTTTTTT.

This clonotype was detected many times. The chain is built from TRBV20-1 and TRBJ1-3, with D possibly being TRBD1 (5 bases). In germline, CDR1 is DFQATT, CDR2 SNEGSKA (reference sequence). The CDR3 has 13 amino acids. V was cut by 3 bases and J by 5 bases, with 11 bases left in between. The DNA of the CDR3 is TGCAGTGCTAGGGACGGGGGGAGAAACACCATATATTTT. Translating gives CSARDGGRNTIYF.

This clonotype showed up just a few times. A much larger clone lies one base from this, so it may be a read error. The chain recombines TRBV13 with TRBJ2-7; D unresolved. Germline CDR1 is PRHDT and CDR2 is FYEKMQ (reference sequence). V lost 3 bases to trimming and J lost 2 bases, with 14 bases between them. CDR3 length: 15 residues. CDR3 nucleotide sequence: TGTGCCAGCAGCTTTGGCGGAAAGGGTACCTACGAGCAGTACTTC. Translation gives CASSFGGKGTYEQYF.

The table lists this clonotype with a few counts. This may arise from a read error, as a much more abundant clone is one base away. The gene calls are TRBV7-2 and TRBJ1-5; weak D call: TRBD1 (6 bases). Per germline, CDR1 SGHTA and CDR2 FQGNSA. This CDR3 comprises 15 residues. As DNA, the CDR3 is TGTGCCAGCAGCTTAGACAGTGACAGGTATCAGCCCCAGAATTTT. This sequence encodes CASSLDSDRYQPQNF.

The chain joins TRBV4-1 to TRBJ2-1; D perhaps matches TRBD2 (6 bases). CDR1 MGHRA and CDR2 YSYEKL come from the germline V gene. This CDR3 has 17 amino acids. V lost 2 bases, J lost 3 bases, and 17 bases lay in between. The CDR3 coding sequence is TGCGCCAGCAGCCAATTGGGCGGAGGGGACCACTACAATGAGCAGTTCTTC. It specifies CASSQLGGGDHYNEQFF.

This clonotype has ten or more counts. The rearrangement links TRBV15 to TRBJ2-1; 8 bases fit TRBD2. After removal of 0 bases from V and 9 bases from J, the junction contained 7 bases not matched to a gene. The CDR3 extends over 15 amino acids. Germline V gene data show CDR1 as LNHNV and CDR2 as YYDKDF (reference sequence). The CDR3 here is CATSRDMSGGPEQFF. For the CDR3, the DNA is TGTGCCACCAGCAGAGATATGTCGGGAGGGCCTGAGCAGTTCTTC.

This clonotype was observed many times. The DNA for the CDR3 is TGCGCCAGCAGCCAAAACAGGGTGGGTGCAGATACGCAGTATTTT. Protein product: CASSQNRVGADTQYF. The genes are TRBV4-3 and TRBJ2-3; D might be TRBD1 (6 bases). Trimming took 2 bases from V and 4 from J, leaving 13 bases between them. The CDR3 sequence is 15 residues long. Germline CDR1 is LGHNA and CDR2 is YSLEER.

This clonotype has ten or more counts. This chain connects TRBV20-1 to TRBJ1-6, with TRBD1 as a possible D gene (5 bases). The germline V and J ends were trimmed by 1 base and 4 bases, with 14 bases remaining between them. The germline gives CDR1 DFQATT, CDR2 SNEGSKA (reference sequence). This CDR3 is 16 amino acids long. In nucleotides, the CDR3 is TGCAGTGCTAGAGTTAGGGGCAGAAGATATAATTCACCCCTCCACTTT. Its protein is CSARVRGRRYNSPLHF.

This clonotype was detected ten times or more. The chain carries TRBV5-1 and TRBJ2-3; D is uncertain. Germline V gives CDR1 SGHRS, CDR2 YFSETQ. Trimming removed 1 base at V and 4 bases at J, with 4 bases between. The CDR3 is 12 residues long. CDR3 protein: CASSLPSDTQYF. The CDR3 nucleotides are TGCGCCAGCAGCTTGCCGTCAGATACGCAGTATTTT. Full variable domain (rest looked up from reference TRBV5-1 and TRBJ2-3): KAGVTQTPRYLIKTRGQQVTLSCSPISGHRSVSWYQQTPGQGLQFLFEYFSETQRNKGNFPGRFSGRQFSNSRSEMNVSTLELGDSALYLCASSLPSDTQYFGPGTRLTVL.

This clonotype was seen many times. This sequence joins TRBV7-9 and TRBJ2-1; 13 bases are shared with TRBD2. V shed 5 bases, J shed 7 bases, and the junction held 5 bases outside the gene matches. Germline CDR1 SEHNR, CDR2 FQNEAQ (reference sequence). This CDR3 has 15 amino acids. The CDR3 nucleotides read TGTGCCAGCAGCCGCGCGGGACTAGCGGGAAATGAGCAGTTCTTC. Translated: CASSRAGLAGNEQFF. The full variable domain, rest sourced from reference TRBV7-9 and TRBJ2-1, is DTGVSQNPRHKITKRGQNVTFRCDPISEHNRLYWYRQTLGQGPEFLTYFQNEAQLEKSRLLSDRFSAERPKGSFSTLEIQRTEQGDSAMYLCASSRAGLAGNEQFFGPGTRLTVL.